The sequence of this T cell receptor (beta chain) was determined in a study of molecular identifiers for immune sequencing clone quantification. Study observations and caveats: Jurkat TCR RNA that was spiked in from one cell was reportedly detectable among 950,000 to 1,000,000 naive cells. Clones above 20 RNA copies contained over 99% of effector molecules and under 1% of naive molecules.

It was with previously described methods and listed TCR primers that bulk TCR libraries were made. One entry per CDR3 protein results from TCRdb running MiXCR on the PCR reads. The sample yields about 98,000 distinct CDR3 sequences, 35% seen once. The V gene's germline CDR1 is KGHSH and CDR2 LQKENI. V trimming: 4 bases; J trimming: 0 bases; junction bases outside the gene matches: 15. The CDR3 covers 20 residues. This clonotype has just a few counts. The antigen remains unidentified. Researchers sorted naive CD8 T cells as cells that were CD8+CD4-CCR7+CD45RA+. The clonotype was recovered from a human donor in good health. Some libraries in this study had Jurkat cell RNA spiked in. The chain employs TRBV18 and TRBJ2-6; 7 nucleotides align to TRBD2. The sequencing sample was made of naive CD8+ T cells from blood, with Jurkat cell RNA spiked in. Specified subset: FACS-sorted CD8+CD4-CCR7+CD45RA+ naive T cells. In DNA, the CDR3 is TGTGCCAGCTCACAAGGATTTCCGAAGCGGGATCCCTCTGGGGCCAACGTCCTGACTTTC. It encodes CASSQGFPKRDPSGANVLTF.